This T cell receptor (beta chain) is from a study of blood T cell repertoires in COVID-19. Study at large: The samples span acute and convalescent COVID-19 from the United States, Italy and Spain. Sources were T cells, B-cell-depleted T cells, or PBMCs; the material itself was cDNA or gDNA.

The CDR3 spans 13 residues. The V and J ends lost 6 bases and 11 bases respectively, with 19 bases between them. Germline V CDR1 and CDR2: KGHSH, LQKENI. In the original processing: Estimates of nucleated cell counts were drawn from the amplification of reference gene primers. Data came from immunoSEQ multiplex PCR; TCRdb stores just in-frame clones and leaves some out. The V and J calls and clone size are taken from that table; D and trimming were inferred from the DNA. The sample shows roughly 110,000 clones, roughly 80% of them seen only once. The V and J genes are TRBV18 and TRBJ1-1, with D tentatively TRBD1 (5 bases). Sequencing input: peripheral blood. This sequence was found in a human donor in a cohort sampled during active COVID-19. Here the CDR3 reads CASSTTGPQGAFF. Here the CDR3 DNA reads TGTGCCAGCTCTACAACAGGTCCCCAGGGTGCTTTCTTT.